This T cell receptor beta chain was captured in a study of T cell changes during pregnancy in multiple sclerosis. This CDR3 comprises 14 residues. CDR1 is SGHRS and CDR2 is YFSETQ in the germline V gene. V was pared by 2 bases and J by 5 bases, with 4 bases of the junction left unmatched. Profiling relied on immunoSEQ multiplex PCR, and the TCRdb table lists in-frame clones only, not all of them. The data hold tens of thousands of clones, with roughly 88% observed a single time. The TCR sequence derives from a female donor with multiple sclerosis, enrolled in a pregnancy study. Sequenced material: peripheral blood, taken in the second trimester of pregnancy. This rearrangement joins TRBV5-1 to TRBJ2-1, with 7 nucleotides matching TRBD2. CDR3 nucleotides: TGCGCCAGCAGCTTTCGAGCGGGGAACAATGAGCAGTTCTTC. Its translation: CASSFRAGNNEQFF.